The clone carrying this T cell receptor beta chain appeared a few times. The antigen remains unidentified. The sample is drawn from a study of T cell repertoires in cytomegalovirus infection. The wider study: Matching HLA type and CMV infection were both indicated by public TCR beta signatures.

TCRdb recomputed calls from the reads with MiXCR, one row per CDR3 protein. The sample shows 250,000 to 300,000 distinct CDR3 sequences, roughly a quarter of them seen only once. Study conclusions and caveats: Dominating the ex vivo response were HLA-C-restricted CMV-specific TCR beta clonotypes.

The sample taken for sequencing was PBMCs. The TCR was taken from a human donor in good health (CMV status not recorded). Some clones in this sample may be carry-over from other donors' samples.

The DNA for the CDR3 is TGTGCCAGCAGTTTACCCCTTACAGGGGCTAATGAAAAACTGTTTTTT. The encoded protein is CASSLPLTGANEKLFF. The V call is TRBV28, the J call TRBJ1-4; the match to TRBD1 covers 7 bases. Germline CDR1 and CDR2: MDHEN and SYDVKM. This CDR3 comprises 16 residues. V shed 2 bases, J shed 3 bases, and the junction held 6 bases outside the gene matches.